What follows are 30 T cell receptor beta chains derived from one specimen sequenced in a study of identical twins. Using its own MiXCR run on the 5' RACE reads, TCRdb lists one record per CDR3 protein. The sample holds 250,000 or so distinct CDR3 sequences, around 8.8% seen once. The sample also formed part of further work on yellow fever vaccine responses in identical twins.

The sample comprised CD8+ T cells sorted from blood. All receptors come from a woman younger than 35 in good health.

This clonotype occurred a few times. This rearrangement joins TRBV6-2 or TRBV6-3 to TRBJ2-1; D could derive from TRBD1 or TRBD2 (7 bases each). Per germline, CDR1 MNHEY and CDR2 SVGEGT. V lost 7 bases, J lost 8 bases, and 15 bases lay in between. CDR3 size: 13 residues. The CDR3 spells CASMSRGGDEQFF. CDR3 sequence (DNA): TGTGCCAGCATGTCCAGGGGGGGAGATGAGCAGTTCTTC.

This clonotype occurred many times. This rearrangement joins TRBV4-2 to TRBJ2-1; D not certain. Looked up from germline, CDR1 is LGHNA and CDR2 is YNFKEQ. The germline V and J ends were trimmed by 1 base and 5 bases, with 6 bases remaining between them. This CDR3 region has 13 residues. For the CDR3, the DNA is TGTGCCAGCAGCCAAGTCAACGACAATGAGCAGTTCTTC. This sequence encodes CASSQVNDNEQFF.

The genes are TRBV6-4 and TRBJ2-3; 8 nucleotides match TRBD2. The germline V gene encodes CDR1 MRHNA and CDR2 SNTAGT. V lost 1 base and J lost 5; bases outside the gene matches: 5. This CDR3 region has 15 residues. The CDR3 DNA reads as TGTGCCAGCAGTGACTTAGCGGGGTCTCTAGATACGCAGTATTTT. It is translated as CASSDLAGSLDTQYF.

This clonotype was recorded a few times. The CDR3: CASSGDAGARGYTF. CDR3 DNA: TGTGCCAGCAGCGGCGACGCCGGGGCAAGGGGCTACACCTTC. This chain connects TRBV9 to TRBJ1-2; D is perhaps TRBD1 (5 bases). Trimming removed 3 bases from V and 8 bases from J, with 17 bases in between. The CDR3 totals 14 residues. CDR1 SGDLS and CDR2 YYNGEE come from the germline V gene.

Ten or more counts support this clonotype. The CDR3 spells CASSSSGKGDEQFF. The CDR3 nucleotides are TGTGCCAGCAGTTCTAGCGGGAAAGGGGATGAGCAGTTCTTC. The chain joins TRBV12-3 or TRBV12-4 to TRBJ2-1; 9 bases align to TRBD2. The length of the CDR3 is 14 residues. The V and J ends lost 4 bases and 8 bases, in that order; junction bases with no gene match: 6.

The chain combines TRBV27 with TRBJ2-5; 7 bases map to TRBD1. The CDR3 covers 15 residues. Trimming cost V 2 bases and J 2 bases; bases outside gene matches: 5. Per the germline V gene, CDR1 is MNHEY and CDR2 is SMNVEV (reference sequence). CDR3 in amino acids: CASSLGTASQETQYF. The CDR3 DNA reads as TGTGCCAGCAGTTTAGGGACAGCCTCACAAGAGACCCAGTACTTC.

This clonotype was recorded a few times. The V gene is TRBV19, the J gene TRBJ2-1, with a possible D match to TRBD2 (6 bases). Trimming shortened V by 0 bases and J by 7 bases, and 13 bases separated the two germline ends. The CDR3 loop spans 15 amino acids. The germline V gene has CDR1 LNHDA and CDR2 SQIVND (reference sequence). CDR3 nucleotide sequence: TGTGCCAGTAGTATAGAATCCCTAGCGTGGAATGAGCAGTTCTTC. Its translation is CASSIESLAWNEQFF.

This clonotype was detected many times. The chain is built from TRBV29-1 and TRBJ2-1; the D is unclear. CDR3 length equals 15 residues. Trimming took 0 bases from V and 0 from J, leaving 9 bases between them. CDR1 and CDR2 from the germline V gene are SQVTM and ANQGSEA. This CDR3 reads CSVEDPASSYNEQFF. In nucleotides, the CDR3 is TGCAGCGTTGAAGATCCGGCGAGCTCCTACAATGAGCAGTTCTTC.

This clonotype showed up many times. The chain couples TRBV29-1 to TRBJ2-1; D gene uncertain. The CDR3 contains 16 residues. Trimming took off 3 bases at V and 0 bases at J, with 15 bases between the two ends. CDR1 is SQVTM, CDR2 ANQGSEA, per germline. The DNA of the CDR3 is TGCAGCGTTGACGGCATCCCGAAAAGCTCCTACAATGAGCAGTTCTTC. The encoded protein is CSVDGIPKSSYNEQFF.

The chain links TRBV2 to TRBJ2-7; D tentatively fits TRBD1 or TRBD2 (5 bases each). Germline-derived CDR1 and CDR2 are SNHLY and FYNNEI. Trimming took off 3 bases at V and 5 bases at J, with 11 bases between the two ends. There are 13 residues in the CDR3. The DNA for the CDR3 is TGTGCCAGCAGTGAGAGGGGAGCCAACGAGCAGTACTTC. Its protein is CASSERGANEQYF.

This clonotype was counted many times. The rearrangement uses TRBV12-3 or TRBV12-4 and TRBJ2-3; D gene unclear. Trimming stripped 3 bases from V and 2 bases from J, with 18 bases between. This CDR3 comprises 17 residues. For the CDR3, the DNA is TGTGCCAGCAGTTTCCCCTCGGGTCTACGCTACACAGATACGCAGTATTTT. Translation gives CASSFPSGLRYTDTQYF.

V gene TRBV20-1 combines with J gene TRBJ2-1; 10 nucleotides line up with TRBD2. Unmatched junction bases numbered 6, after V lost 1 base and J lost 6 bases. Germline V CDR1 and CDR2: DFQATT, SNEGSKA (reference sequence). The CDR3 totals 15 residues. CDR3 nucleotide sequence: TGCAGTGCTAGAGGCCTAGCGGGAGAACCCAATGAGCAGTTCTTC. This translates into CSARGLAGEPNEQFF.

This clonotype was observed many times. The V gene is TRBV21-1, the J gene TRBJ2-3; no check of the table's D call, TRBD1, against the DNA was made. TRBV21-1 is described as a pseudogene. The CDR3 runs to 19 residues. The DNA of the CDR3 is TGTGCCAGCAGCAAAGTCCCCCGTTACTATAGCGTTCGTGCAGATACGCAGTATTTT. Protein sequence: CASSKVPRYYSVRADTQYF.

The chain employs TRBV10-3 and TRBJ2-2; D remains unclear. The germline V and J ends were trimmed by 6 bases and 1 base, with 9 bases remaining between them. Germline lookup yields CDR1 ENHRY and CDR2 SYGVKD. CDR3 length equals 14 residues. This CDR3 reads CAISIDGNTGELFF. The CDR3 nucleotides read TGTGCCATCAGCATAGACGGGAACACCGGGGAGCTGTTTTTT.

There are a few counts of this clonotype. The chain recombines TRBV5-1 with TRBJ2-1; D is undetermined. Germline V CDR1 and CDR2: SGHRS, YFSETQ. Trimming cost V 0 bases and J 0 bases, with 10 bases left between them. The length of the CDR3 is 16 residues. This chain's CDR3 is CASSLGYQSSYNEQFF. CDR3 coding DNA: TGCGCCAGCAGCTTGGGATATCAGAGCTCCTACAATGAGCAGTTCTTC. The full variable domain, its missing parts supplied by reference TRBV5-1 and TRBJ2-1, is KAGVTQTPRYLIKTRGQQVTLSCSPISGHRSVSWYQQTPGQGLQFLFEYFSETQRNKGNFPGRFSGRQFSNSRSEMNVSTLELGDSALYLCASSLGYQSSYNEQFFGPGTRLTVL.

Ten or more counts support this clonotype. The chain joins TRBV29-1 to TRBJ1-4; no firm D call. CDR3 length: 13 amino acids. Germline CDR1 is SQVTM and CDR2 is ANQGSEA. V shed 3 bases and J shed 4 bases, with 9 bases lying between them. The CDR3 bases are TGCAGCGTTGACGACGGCCTTAATGAAAAACTGTTTTTT. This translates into CSVDDGLNEKLFF.

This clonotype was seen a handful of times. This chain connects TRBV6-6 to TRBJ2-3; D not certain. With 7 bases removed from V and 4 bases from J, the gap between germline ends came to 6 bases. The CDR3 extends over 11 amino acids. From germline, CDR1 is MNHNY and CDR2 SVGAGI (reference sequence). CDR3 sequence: CASNAADTQYF. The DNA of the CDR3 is TGTGCCAGCAACGCGGCAGATACGCAGTATTTT.

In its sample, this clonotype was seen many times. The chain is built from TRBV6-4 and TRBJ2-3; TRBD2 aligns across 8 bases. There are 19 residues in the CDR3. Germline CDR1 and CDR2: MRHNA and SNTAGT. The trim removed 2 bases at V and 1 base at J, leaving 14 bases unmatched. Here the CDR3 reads CASSDRRMTSVGRTDTQYF. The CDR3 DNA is TGTGCCAGCAGTGACCGGAGAATGACTAGCGTAGGTCGCACAGATACGCAGTATTTT.

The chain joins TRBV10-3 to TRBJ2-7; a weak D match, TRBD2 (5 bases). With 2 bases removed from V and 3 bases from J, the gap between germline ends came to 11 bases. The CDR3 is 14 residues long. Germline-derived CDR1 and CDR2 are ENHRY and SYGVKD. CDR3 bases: TGTGCCATCAGTGAGACCACTAGTTTCTACGAGCAGTACTTC. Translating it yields CAISETTSFYEQYF.

In DNA, the CDR3 is TGTGCCAGCAGCCCTCTAGCGGGGGCCACAGAGACCCAGTACTTC. Translating gives CASSPLAGATETQYF. This chain connects TRBV9 to TRBJ2-5, with 10 bases fitting TRBD2. Per the germline V gene, CDR1 is SGDLS and CDR2 is YYNGEE. CDR3 size: 15 residues. V trimming: 4 bases; J trimming: 4 bases; junction bases outside the gene matches: 7.

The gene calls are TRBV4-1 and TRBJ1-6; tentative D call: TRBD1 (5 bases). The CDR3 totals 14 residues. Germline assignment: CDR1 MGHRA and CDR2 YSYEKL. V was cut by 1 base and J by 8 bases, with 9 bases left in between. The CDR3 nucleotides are TGCGCCAGCAGCCAAGTGGGGGGAGATTCACCCCTCCACTTT. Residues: CASSQVGGDSPLHF.

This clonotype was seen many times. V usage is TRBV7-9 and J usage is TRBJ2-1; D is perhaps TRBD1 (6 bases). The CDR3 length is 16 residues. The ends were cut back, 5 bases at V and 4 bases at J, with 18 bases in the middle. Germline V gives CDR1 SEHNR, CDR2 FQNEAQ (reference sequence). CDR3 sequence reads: CASSLQGGDPYNEQFF. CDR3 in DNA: TGTGCCAGCAGCCTCCAAGGGGGAGATCCATACAATGAGCAGTTCTTC.

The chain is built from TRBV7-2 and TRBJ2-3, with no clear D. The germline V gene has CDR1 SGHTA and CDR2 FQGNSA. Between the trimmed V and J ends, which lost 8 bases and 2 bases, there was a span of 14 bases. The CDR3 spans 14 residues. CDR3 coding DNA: TGTGCCAGCCCCGAGTCTGGAAACACAGATACGCAGTATTTT. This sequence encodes CASPESGNTDTQYF.

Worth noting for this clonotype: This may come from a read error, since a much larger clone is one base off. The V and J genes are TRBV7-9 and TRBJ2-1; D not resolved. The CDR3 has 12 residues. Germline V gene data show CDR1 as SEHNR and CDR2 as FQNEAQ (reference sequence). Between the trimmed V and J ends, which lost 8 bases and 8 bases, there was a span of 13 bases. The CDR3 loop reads CASGSGYDEQFF. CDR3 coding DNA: TGTGCCAGCGGCTCCGGTTACGATGAGCAGTTCTTC.

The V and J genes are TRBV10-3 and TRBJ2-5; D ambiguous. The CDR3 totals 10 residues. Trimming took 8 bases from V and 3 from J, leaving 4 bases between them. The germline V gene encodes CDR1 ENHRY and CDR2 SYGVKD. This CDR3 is CAIGEETQYF. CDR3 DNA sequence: TGTGCCATCGGGGAAGAGACCCAGTACTTC.

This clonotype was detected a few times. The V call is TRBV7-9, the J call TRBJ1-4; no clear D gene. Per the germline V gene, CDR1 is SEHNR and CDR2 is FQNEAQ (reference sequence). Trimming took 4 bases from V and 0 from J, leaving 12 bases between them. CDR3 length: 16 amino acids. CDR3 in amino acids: CASSSTDPATNEKLFF. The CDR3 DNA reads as TGTGCCAGCAGCTCGACTGACCCGGCAACTAATGAAAAACTGTTTTTT.

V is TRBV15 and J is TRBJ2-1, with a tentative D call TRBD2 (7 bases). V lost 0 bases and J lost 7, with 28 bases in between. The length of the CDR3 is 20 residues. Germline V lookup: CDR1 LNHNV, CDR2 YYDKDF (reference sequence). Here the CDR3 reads CATSRDWGGRRVTDWNEQFF. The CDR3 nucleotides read TGTGCCACCAGCAGAGATTGGGGGGGCCGGAGGGTTACAGATTGGAATGAGCAGTTCTTC. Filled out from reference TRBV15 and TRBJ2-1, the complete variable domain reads DAMVIQNPRYQVTQFGKPVTLSCSQTLNHNVMYWYQQKSSQAPKLLFHYYDKDFNNEADTPDNFQSRRPNTSFCFLDIRSPGLGDTAMYLCATSRDWGGRRVTDWNEQFFGPGTRLTVL.

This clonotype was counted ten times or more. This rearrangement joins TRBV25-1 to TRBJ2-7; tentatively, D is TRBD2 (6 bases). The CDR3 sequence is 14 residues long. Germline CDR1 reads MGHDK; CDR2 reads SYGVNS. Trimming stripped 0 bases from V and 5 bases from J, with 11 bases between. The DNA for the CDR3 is TGTGCCAGCAGTGAATATGGGGGGAGCCACGAGCAGTACTTC. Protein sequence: CASSEYGGSHEQYF.

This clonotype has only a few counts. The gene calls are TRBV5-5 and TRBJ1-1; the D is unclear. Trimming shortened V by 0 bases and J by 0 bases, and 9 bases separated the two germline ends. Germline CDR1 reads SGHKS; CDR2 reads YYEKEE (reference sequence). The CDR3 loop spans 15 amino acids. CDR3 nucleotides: TGTGCCAGCAGCTTGGCCACTACGGTGAACACTGAAGCTTTCTTT. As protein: CASSLATTVNTEAFF.

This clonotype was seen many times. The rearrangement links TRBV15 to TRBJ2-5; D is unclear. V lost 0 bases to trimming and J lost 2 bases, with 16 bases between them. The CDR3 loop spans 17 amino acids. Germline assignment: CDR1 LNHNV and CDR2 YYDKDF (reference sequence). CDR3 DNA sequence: TGTGCCACCAGCAGAGATATGGGCCTCACCTTACAAGAGACCCAGTACTTC. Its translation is CATSRDMGLTLQETQYF.